The 28 T cell receptor beta chains below come from one sample, sequenced in a study of cytomegalovirus exposure and HLA in healthy donors. The PCR had 60 Vbeta and 13 Jbeta primers. Only in-frame clones appear in the TCRdb table, and some are missing; sequencing was by immunoSEQ multiplex PCR. The sample holds 50,000 to 70,000 clones. Sequenced sample: PBMCs. These receptors all stem from a woman under 30 in good health and CMV-seronegative.

This sequence joins TRBV28 and TRBJ2-7; D gene unclear. The CDR3 totals 12 residues. Per the germline V gene, CDR1 is MDHEN and CDR2 is SYDVKM. V gave up 11 bases and J gave up 3 bases, with 14 bases separating them. The CDR3 DNA sequence: TGTGCCTGCATTTCGAGCCGCTACGAGCAGTACTTC. It encodes CACISSRYEQYF.

The chain has TRBV5-1 and TRBJ1-6, with D uncertain. The CDR3 runs to 14 residues. CDR1 SGHRS and CDR2 YFSETQ come from the germline V gene. V dropped 2 bases and J dropped 6 bases, with 9 bases sitting between them. In nucleotides, the CDR3 is TGCGCCAGCAGCTTCGATGAGCCTAATTCACCCCTCCACTTT. It codes for CASSFDEPNSPLHF.

The genes are TRBV9 and TRBJ2-2, with TRBD2 matching 12 bases. J lost 5 bases, V lost 3 bases, and 14 bases had no gene match. CDR3 length: 19 residues. CDR1 and CDR2 (germline): SGDLS, YYNGEE. This CDR3 is CASSARGLAGGPRTGELFF. CDR3 DNA sequence: TGTGCCAGCAGCGCCCGAGGGCTAGCGGGGGGGCCTAGAACCGGGGAGCTGTTTTTT.

The CDR3 DNA reads as TGTGCCAGCAGTCCAGTAACAGGCTACCTCTCTGGGGCCAACGTCCTGACTTTC. Translating it yields CASSPVTGYLSGANVLTF. This chain uses TRBV27 with TRBJ2-6; D might be TRBD1 (5 bases). This CDR3 contains 18 residues. From germline, CDR1 is MNHEY and CDR2 SMNVEV (reference sequence). V shed 5 bases and J shed 0 bases, with 17 bases lying between them.

This chain connects TRBV5-4 to TRBJ2-3, with D maybe TRBD1 (5 bases). The CDR3 length is 14 residues. Trimming took off 3 bases at V and 0 bases at J, with 8 bases between the two ends. Germline CDR1 SGHNT, CDR2 YYREEE (reference sequence). The CDR3 coding sequence is TGTGCCAGCAGCTCAGGGTTAAGCACAGATACGCAGTATTTT. Translated, it gives CASSSGLSTDTQYF. Full variable domain (outside the CDR3, taken from reference TRBV5-4 and TRBJ2-3): ETGVTQSPTHLIKTRGQQVTLRCSSQSGHNTVSWYQQALGQGPQFIFQYYREEENGRGNFPPRFSGLQFPNYSSELNVNALELDDSALYLCASSSGLSTDTQYFGPGTRLTVL.

This chain connects TRBV5-8 to TRBJ2-7; D possibly corresponds to TRBD1 (6 bases). The germline V gene encodes CDR1 SGHTS and CDR2 YDEGEE. The CDR3 is 15 amino acids. V lost 4 bases and J lost 3, with 17 bases in between. CDR3 in amino acids: CASSTGTLTIYEQYF. The CDR3 DNA reads TGTGCCAGCAGCACCGGGACACTCACGATCTACGAGCAGTACTTC. The variable domain in full, with the rest retrieved from reference TRBV5-8 and TRBJ2-7, is EAGVTQSPTHLIKTRGQQATLRCSPISGHTSVYWYQQALGLGLQFLLWYDEGEERNRGNFPPRFSGRQFPNYSSELNVNALELEDSALYLCASSTGTLTIYEQYFGPGTRLTVT.

V usage is TRBV28 and J usage is TRBJ2-7; tentative D call: TRBD2 (5 bases). Germline loops: CDR1 MDHEN, CDR2 SYDVKM. The V end was cut by 5 bases, the J end by 4 bases, with 9 bases between. This CDR3 is 12 amino acids long. The DNA for the CDR3 is TGTGCCAGCAGTCCTAGCCGGTACGAGCAGTACTTC. It codes for CASSPSRYEQYF.

The chain uses TRBV29-1 and TRBJ1-2; tentatively, D is TRBD1 (6 bases). Trimming took 3 bases from V and 8 from J, leaving 19 bases between them. Germline values: CDR1 SQVTM, CDR2 ANQGSEA. The CDR3 has 14 residues. The CDR3 DNA follows: TGCAGCGTTGATAATCCTCGGGGGGCGGGGGGCTACACCTTC. Amino acids: CSVDNPRGAGGYTF.

This chain links TRBV9 with TRBJ2-3; possibly TRBD2 for D (5 bases). The CDR3 contains 15 residues. V lost 4 bases, J lost 1 base, and 13 bases lay in between. Per the germline V gene, CDR1 is SGDLS and CDR2 is YYNGEE. The CDR3 sequence: CASSPREARTDTQYF. CDR3 DNA sequence: TGTGCCAGCAGCCCCCGGGAAGCCCGCACAGATACGCAGTATTTT.

V and J are TRBV27 and TRBJ1-1; no clear D. Germline values: CDR1 MNHEY, CDR2 SMNVEV (reference sequence). With 9 bases removed from V and 0 bases from J, the gap between germline ends came to 14 bases. The CDR3 covers 14 residues. In DNA, the CDR3 is TGTGCCAGTAGGAAAGGAGGCATGAACACTGAAGCTTTCTTT. It codes for CASRKGGMNTEAFF.

The genes are TRBV25-1 and TRBJ2-7, with 11 bases lining up with TRBD2. The V segment lost 4 bases and the J segment 0 bases; nucleotides outside the gene matches: 5. Germline V CDR1 and CDR2: MGHDK, SYGVNS. The CDR3 contains 16 residues. The CDR3 is CASSASSGGSSYEQYF. The CDR3 DNA follows: TGTGCCAGCAGTGCATCTAGCGGGGGGAGCTCCTACGAGCAGTACTTC.

The chain uses TRBV19 and TRBJ2-7; D might be TRBD1 (6 bases). CDR3 length: 13 amino acids. The germline V gene has CDR1 LNHDA and CDR2 SQIVND (reference sequence). Trimming removed 4 bases at V and 3 bases at J, with 10 bases between. CDR3 sequence (DNA): TGTGCCAGTAGTAAACAGGGTATCTACGAGCAGTACTTC. Amino acids: CASSKQGIYEQYF.

This sequence joins TRBV2 and TRBJ1-6, with D tentatively TRBD1 (5 bases). The V gene lost 6 bases and the J gene lost 9 bases, with 18 bases spanning the gap. Germline V gene sequence: CDR1 SNHLY, CDR2 FYNNEI. This CDR3 contains 15 residues. Here the CDR3 reads CASRAGPSGISPLHF. The CDR3 DNA reads TGTGCCAGCAGGGCAGGGCCTTCTGGGATTTCACCCCTCCACTTT.

V is TRBV29-1 and J is TRBJ1-2; unclear D gene. From germline, CDR1 is SQVTM and CDR2 ANQGSEA. V was cut by 1 base and J by 8 bases, with 17 bases left in between. The CDR3 is 14 amino acids. CDR3 in DNA: TGCAGCGTTGAAGTAGAAACCGCGCCGATAGGCTACACCTTC. Its protein is CSVEVETAPIGYTF.

The J gene is TRBJ1-2, the V gene TRBV6-4, with 9 positions matching TRBD1. V lost 6 bases to trimming and J lost 8 bases; unmatched junction nucleotides: 13. This CDR3 has 15 amino acids. CDR1 is MRHNA and CDR2 is SNTAGT in the germline V gene. CDR3 nucleotide sequence: TGTGCCAGCAGGGCCGGGACAGGGCCTTTTGAGGGCTACACCTTC. Its protein product is CASRAGTGPFEGYTF.

The chain joins TRBV6-5 to TRBJ2-1; 11 bases map to TRBD1. From germline, CDR1 is MNHEY and CDR2 SVGAGI. The length of the CDR3 is 15 residues. The junction had 1 base not matched to a gene; V was cut back by 0 bases and J by 6 bases. CDR3 region: CASSYSGTGGNEQFF. The CDR3 DNA reads as TGTGCCAGCAGTTACTCTGGGACAGGGGGCAATGAGCAGTTCTTC.

The chain recombines TRBV5-1 with TRBJ2-3; 8 bases match TRBD2. CDR1 is SGHRS, CDR2 YFSETQ, per germline. The CDR3 totals 14 residues. Germline trimming cut 4 bases from V and 5 bases from J; bases unmatched to any gene: 6. The CDR3 reads CASSRGGWLDTQYF. The CDR3 coding sequence is TGCGCCAGCAGCCGGGGGGGCTGGCTAGATACGCAGTATTTT.

The gene calls are TRBV18 and TRBJ1-5, with 8 bases aligning to TRBD1. CDR1 and CDR2 (germline): KGHSH, LQKENI. This CDR3 region has 14 residues. V shed 5 bases and J 7 bases; nucleotides not matched to a gene: 7. The CDR3 DNA is TGTGCCAGCTCATCAACAGGGGGGCACCAGCCCCAGCATTTT. It yields the protein CASSSTGGHQPQHF.

The chain employs TRBV6-1 and TRBJ2-7, with 11 bases identical to TRBD2. The CDR3 sequence is 14 residues long. J lost 1 base, V lost 11 bases, and 7 bases had no gene match. Germline V gives CDR1 MNHNS, CDR2 SASEGT. The CDR3 DNA is TGTGCCGGTTCGGGACTAGCGGCTTCCTACGAGCAGTACTTC. Translation gives CAGSGLAASYEQYF.

The gene calls are TRBV30 and TRBJ2-3; 12 positions match TRBD2. The CDR3 runs 12 residues. CDR1 and CDR2 from the germline V gene are GTSNPN and SVGIG (reference sequence). Trimming at V came to 5 bases and at J to 14 bases, leaving 8 bases not matched to a gene. The CDR3 loop reads CAWASGRAVGYF. CDR3 sequence (DNA): TGTGCCTGGGCTAGCGGGAGGGCCGTTGGGTATTTT.

This chain uses TRBV2 with TRBJ2-7; 10 nucleotides match TRBD2. Germline CDR1 is SNHLY and CDR2 is FYNNEI. The CDR3 is made up of 16 amino acids. Trimming cost V 1 base and J 3 bases; bases outside gene matches: 6. The CDR3, as DNA: TGTGCCAGCAGTGAAGGGGCTAGCGGGGGCCGCTACGAGCAGTACTTC. This gives the protein CASSEGASGGRYEQYF.

The rearrangement links TRBV15 to TRBJ1-1; D gene ambiguous. V was shortened by 3 bases and J by 5 bases, with 10 bases between the two germline ends. Per the germline V gene, CDR1 is LNHNV and CDR2 is YYDKDF (reference sequence). This CDR3 has 13 amino acids. For the CDR3, the DNA is TGTGCCACCAGCAGCTGGTGGAGAACTGAAGCTTTCTTT. The encoded protein is CATSSWWRTEAFF. Together with reference TRBV15 and TRBJ1-1, the CDR3 gives the full variable domain: DAMVIQNPRYQVTQFGKPVTLSCSQTLNHNVMYWYQQKSSQAPKLLFHYYDKDFNNEADTPDNFQSRRPNTSFCFLDIRSPGLGDTAMYLCATSSWWRTEAFFGQGTRLTVV.

This sequence joins TRBV25-1 and TRBJ1-2; D ambiguous. Deletions cut 3 bases from V and 4 bases from J, with 12 bases between. Germline V gene data show CDR1 as MGHDK and CDR2 as SYGVNS. The CDR3 is 14 amino acids. The CDR3 DNA sequence: TGTGCCAGCAGTGACAGGAAAAACTCCTATGGCTACACCTTC. This codes for CASSDRKNSYGYTF.

The V call is TRBV25-1, the J call TRBJ1-1; D is undetermined. The V end lost 4 bases, the J end lost 6 bases, and 12 bases lay between the germline ends. The CDR3 is 13 amino acids. Looked up from germline, CDR1 is MGHDK and CDR2 is SYGVNS. CDR3 residues: CASSAASVPEAFF. CDR3 coding DNA: TGTGCCAGCAGTGCCGCGTCGGTCCCTGAAGCTTTCTTT.

V gene TRBV29-1 combines with J gene TRBJ2-7, with TRBD1 identical over 8 bases. Unmatched junction bases numbered 9, after V lost 5 bases and J lost 3 bases. Germline CDR1 SQVTM, CDR2 ANQGSEA. This CDR3 has 14 amino acids. CDR3 sequence (DNA): TGCAGCGTTTCTTCCGGGACAGGCGGCTACGAGCAGTACTTC. Its protein is CSVSSGTGGYEQYF.

The chain employs TRBV19 and TRBJ1-2; a possible D gene is TRBD1 (5 bases). Trimming left V 5 bases short and J 1 base short, with 20 bases between. Germline CDR1 is LNHDA and CDR2 is SQIVND (reference sequence). The CDR3 extends over 17 amino acids. CDR3 bases: TGTGCCAGTAGTCCGTGGGGGGAGGTAGCGGTTAACTATGGCTACACCTTC. Translated, it gives CASSPWGEVAVNYGYTF.

The chain joins TRBV11-3 to TRBJ2-3; D might be TRBD1 (5 bases). Trimming stripped 0 bases from V and 4 bases from J, with 5 bases between. Germline-derived CDR1 and CDR2 are SGHNT and YENEEA. The CDR3 consists of 13 residues. The CDR3 here is CASSLEGADTQYF. Written as DNA, the CDR3 is TGTGCCAGCAGCTTAGAAGGGGCAGATACGCAGTATTTT.

This chain uses TRBV9 with TRBJ2-5; 7 nucleotides align to TRBD1. Trimming at V came to 0 bases and at J to 2 bases, leaving 4 bases not matched to a gene. This CDR3 comprises 15 residues. Germline V gives CDR1 SGDLS, CDR2 YYNGEE. The CDR3 region is CASSVERDRQETQYF. CDR3 nucleotides: TGTGCCAGCAGCGTAGAGAGGGACAGACAAGAGACCCAGTACTTC.